The 9 T cell receptor beta chains below come from one sample, sequenced in a study of blood T cells in healthy people across ages. A J-beta primer mix and a sample-barcoded 5' primer were used in a second PCR of about 6 to 12 cycles. MiXCR was run by TCRdb on the 5' RACE reads, yielding one entry per CDR3 protein. The profile shows about 1,800,000 distinct CDR3 sequences, approximately 28% of them singletons. Specimen: blood. These receptor sequences come from a woman in her 30s in good health.

This clonotype was detected only a few times. The rearrangement uses TRBV12-3 or TRBV12-4 and TRBJ2-1, with 14 bases lining up with TRBD2. J gave up 2 bases and V 4 bases, and 4 bases lay outside the gene matches. The CDR3 is 17 residues long. In DNA form, the CDR3 reads TGTGCCAGCAGTTCGGGGACTAGCGGGGGACCCTACAATGAGCAGTTCTTC. It is translated as CASSSGTSGGPYNEQFF.

In this sample, this clonotype turned up many times. This chain uses TRBV20-1 with TRBJ2-3, with 8 bases lining up with TRBD2. V shed 3 bases, J shed 4 bases, and the junction held 6 bases outside the gene matches. Germline V CDR1 and CDR2: DFQATT, SNEGSKA (reference sequence). The CDR3 is 14 residues long. The DNA of the CDR3 is TGCAGTGCTAGTGTCGGGAGGGCTGCAGATACGCAGTATTTT. As protein: CSASVGRAADTQYF.

This clonotype appeared once. The V and J genes are TRBV5-1 and TRBJ2-5, with D perhaps matching TRBD1 (6 bases). V was clipped by 3 bases and J by 2 bases, with 14 bases between them. The CDR3 loop spans 15 amino acids. The V gene's germline CDR1 is SGHRS and CDR2 YFSETQ. The CDR3, as DNA: TGCGCCAGCAGCTCGACAGGTGAGGGTCAAGAGACCCAGTACTTC. Translating it yields CASSSTGEGQETQYF. Full variable domain (remainder filled in from reference TRBV5-1 and TRBJ2-5): KAGVTQTPRYLIKTRGQQVTLSCSPISGHRSVSWYQQTPGQGLQFLFEYFSETQRNKGNFPGRFSGRQFSNSRSEMNVSTLELGDSALYLCASSSTGEGQETQYFGPGTRLLVL.

V gene TRBV28 combines with J gene TRBJ2-3; TRBD2 matches 7 bases. The CDR3 is 17 amino acids. CDR1 MDHEN and CDR2 SYDVKM come from the germline V gene. The ends lost 8 bases at V and 3 bases at J; junction bases unmatched: 17. CDR3 amino acids: CASYPAGGLRTTDTQYF. CDR3 DNA: TGTGCCAGCTATCCCGCCGGGGGACTAAGAACTACAGATACGCAGTATTTT.

This chain joins TRBV6-6 and TRBJ2-5; 10 bases match TRBD1. The germline gives CDR1 MNHNY, CDR2 SVGAGI (reference sequence). Trimming cost V 6 bases and J 9 bases; bases outside gene matches: 7. The CDR3 is 13 residues long. CDR3 loop: CASSLGTGVAQYF. The DNA for the CDR3 is TGTGCCAGCAGCCTAGGGACAGGGGTGGCCCAGTACTTC.

The V and J genes are TRBV20-1 and TRBJ2-5; 10 nucleotides line up with TRBD2. J lost 4 bases, V lost 0 bases, and 2 bases had no gene match. Germline loops: CDR1 DFQATT, CDR2 SNEGSKA (reference sequence). The CDR3 is 14 amino acids. The DNA for the CDR3 is TGCAGTGCTAGAGACGGGACTAGCGCAGAGACCCAGTACTTC. It translates to CSARDGTSAETQYF.

To note about this clonotype: One end of the junction does not line up with germline, which may come from a read error. The rearrangement links TRBV3-1 to TRBJ2-1; TRBD1 might be the D (6 bases). Germline V lookup: CDR1 LGHDT, CDR2 YNNKEL (reference sequence). This CDR3 comprises 16 residues. The CDR3 DNA sequence: TGTGCCAGCAGCCAAGTGGGGCAGGGGACGTACAATGGGCAGTTCTTC. Encoded protein: CASSQVGQGTYNGQFF.

The chain joins TRBV9 to TRBJ2-1; TRBD2 aligns across 8 bases. V shed 4 bases, J shed 8 bases, and the junction held 11 bases outside the gene matches. The length of the CDR3 is 15 residues. The germline V gene has CDR1 SGDLS and CDR2 YYNGEE. The CDR3 here is CASSPGAGVGDEQFF. CDR3 coding DNA: TGTGCCAGCAGCCCTGGAGCGGGGGTGGGCGATGAGCAGTTCTTC.

This clonotype was counted between two and nine times. The rearrangement uses TRBV14 and TRBJ2-5; TRBD1 is a possible D gene (5 bases). TRBJ2-7 explains the end of the DNA better; the J call may be wrong. Germline V gene lookup returns CDR1 SGHDN and CDR2 FVKESK. This CDR3 is built from 13 residues. CDR3 DNA sequence: TGTGCCAGCAGCCAACAACAGGCCTACGAGCAGTACTTC. Its translation is CASSQQQAYEQYF.